This T cell receptor beta chain is from a study of T cell clonality in common variable immunodeficiency. There are many counts of this clone. The antigen remains undetermined. Read coverage stops 3 residues before the CDR3 terminus; the germline J gene supplies the remainder. Study-wide findings and caveats: CVID subjects had higher TCRbeta clonality than healthy controls, most marked in about a third. Compared with controls, CVID subjects had fewer shared TCRbeta clones. What drives increased CVID clonality needs T cell subpopulation sequencing.

The germline V gene encodes CDR1 SGHDN and CDR2 FVKESK. V lost 0 bases to trimming and J lost 3 bases, with 14 bases between them. The CDR3 sequence is 17 residues long. Some clones are missing from TCRdb's copy, which holds only in-frame ones; the method was immunoSEQ multiplex PCR. Reported are about 34,000 clones, none seen only once; the ten largest carry 0.8% to 1%. Specimen: peripheral blood mononuclear cells. The origin of this receptor is a person aged 18 to 75 in good health. The chain employs TRBV14 and TRBJ2-2; D uncertain. CDR3 DNA (partial): TGTGCCAGCAGCCAAGAGGTAACCAGCGTCTACACCGGGGAG. It is translated as CASSQEVTSVYTGE. The CDR3 in full is CASSQEVTSVYTGELFF.